This T cell receptor beta chain was captured in a study of T cells in tumors after PD-1 blockade. Background on the study: Daily vismodegib 150 mg continued in a subset of anti-PD-1-treated patients. Blood samples averaged around 110,000 templates (range about 21,000-257,772) and roughly 37,000 unique clonotypes.

Study outcomes and limitations: Roughly two fifths of tumor TCR clonotypes were also found in blood.

In regard to this clone: As yet, its antigen is unknown.

This CDR3 is built from 13 residues. The germline V and J ends were trimmed by 7 bases and 8 bases, with 15 bases remaining between them. Looked up from germline, CDR1 is SNHLY and CDR2 is FYNNEI. The assay was immunoSEQ multiplex PCR, and TCRdb's table has in-frame clones only and misses some. The repertoire holds 55,000 to 65,000 clones, with around three quarters as singletons. V is TRBV2 and J is TRBJ2-1; D is unclear. The specimen was PBMCs, collected before anti-PD-1 treatment. This sequence originates from a human donor with basal cell carcinoma. In nucleotides, the CDR3 is TGTGCCAGCAATATAATTCCTGAGCATGAGCAGTTCTTC. As protein: CASNIIPEHEQFF.